This record covers a single T cell receptor beta chain. Antigen: not known. Both 60 Vbeta primers and 13 Jbeta primers went into the PCR. TCRdb's copy holds only in-frame clones and misses some; the assay was immunoSEQ multiplex PCR. Altogether more than 100,000 clones are present, 60% to 75% being singletons, with the ten largest covering approximately 6.4%. J lost 3 bases, V lost 5 bases, and 5 bases had no gene match. The CDR3 is made up of 14 amino acids. CDR1 and CDR2 from the germline V gene are SGHVS and FNYEAQ. The data are from a study of cytomegalovirus exposure and HLA in healthy donors. Overall study results and limits: TCR association rates varied by HLA locus in a later analysis, with DRB1 highest and HLA-C lowest. CMV serostatus was the only recorded immune exposure for donors. Reportedly, HLA-A and HLA-B alleles of most subjects were accurately predicted from TCR beta. Previous analysis showed most TCR beta V segments were productive about 87% or about 30% of the time.

This TCR derives from a woman aged 45-60 years in good health and CMV-seropositive. The specimen sequenced was PBMCs. The gene calls are TRBV7-6 and TRBJ1-2; 8 nucleotides match TRBD1. CDR3 in amino acids: CASSGEQGDYGYTF. The CDR3 region has the DNA TGTGCCAGCAGCGGTGAACAGGGGGACTATGGCTACACCTTC.